This TCR beta chain was recovered during a study of blood T cell repertoires in COVID-19. Turning to the study itself: The cDNA or gDNA used as material had been derived from T cells, B-cell-depleted T cells, or PBMCs.

Using immunoSEQ multiplex PCR, the repertoire was profiled, and TCRdb retains in-frame clones only, with some absent. The data show 200,000 to 300,000 clones, roughly 84% seen once. This CDR3 region has 14 residues. Germline V gene sequence: CDR1 MNHNS, CDR2 SASEGT. J was trimmed by 4 bases and V by 2 bases; bases with no gene match: 3. The rearrangement joins TRBV6-1 to TRBJ2-7; 9 bases agree with TRBD2. The sequencing sample was made of peripheral blood. This receptor was identified in a man aged 60 to 75 with acute or convalescent COVID-19. The CDR3 region has the DNA TGTGCCAGCAGTGAACTAGCGGGGTCATACGAGCAGTACTTC. The encoded protein is CASSELAGSYEQYF.